Listed here are 18 T cell receptor beta chains from one sample, sequenced in a study of blood T cell repertoires in COVID-19. Only in-frame clones appear in the TCRdb table, and some are missing; sequencing was by immunoSEQ multiplex PCR. The sample holds more than 95,000 clones, 85% seen once. Sequenced: peripheral blood. These receptors were obtained from a woman over 75 with acute or convalescent COVID-19.

The CDR3 bases are TGTGCCACCAGTGACCCCGGACAGGGGGCCACAGATACGCAGTATTTT. Amino acids: CATSDPGQGATDTQYF. The chain has TRBV24-1 and TRBJ2-3; 11 positions match TRBD1. The CDR3 is 16 residues long. Germline trimming cut 4 bases from V and 2 bases from J; bases unmatched to any gene: 4. Germline V gene lookup returns CDR1 KGHDR and CDR2 SFDVKD.

This sequence joins TRBV28 and TRBJ1-5; D may be TRBD1 (5 bases). The CDR3 length is 15 residues. CDR1 and CDR2 (germline): MDHEN, SYDVKM. V was cut by 6 bases and J by 4 bases, with 16 bases left in between. The DNA of the CDR3 is TGTGCCAGCAGCCCGGAAGGCCGGGGGAATCAGCCCCAGCATTTT. As protein: CASSPEGRGNQPQHF.

This clone was observed a single time. The chain couples TRBV6-1 to TRBJ1-2, with D hard to call. V was trimmed by 3 bases and J by 4 bases, leaving 6 bases between them. This CDR3 has 12 amino acids. Germline CDR1 is MNHNS and CDR2 is SASEGT. The CDR3 region has the DNA TGTGCCAGCAGTGACGGTGGCTATGGCTACACCTTC. Translating gives CASSDGGYGYTF.

The chain combines TRBV6-5 with TRBJ2-5; the D gene is possibly TRBD1 (6 bases). CDR3 size: 14 residues. From germline, CDR1 is MNHEY and CDR2 SVGAGI. V lost 8 bases to trimming and J lost 5 bases, with 18 bases between them. CDR3 sequence: CASGLGARGETQYF. CDR3 nucleotides: TGTGCCAGCGGTTTGGGGGCTAGGGGGGAGACCCAGTACTTC.

This clone was recorded once. The chain uses TRBV18 and TRBJ1-4; D unresolved. CDR1 is KGHSH, CDR2 LQKENI, per germline. V dropped 3 bases and J dropped 5 bases, with 10 bases sitting between them. The CDR3 runs 14 residues. The CDR3 region is CASSPERANEKLFF. The CDR3 bases are TGTGCCAGCTCACCGGAGAGGGCGAATGAAAAACTGTTTTTT.

This clone turned up a few times. The CDR3 DNA follows: TGTGCCAGCAGCGCCCCCTTGCGGAGTTACGATGAAAAACTGTTTTTT. Encoded protein: CASSAPLRSYDEKLFF. The chain carries TRBV21-1 and TRBJ1-4. TRBV21-1 is labeled a pseudogene. The CDR3 runs to 16 residues.

The rearrangement joins TRBV19 to TRBJ2-2; 7 bases line up with TRBD1. CDR1 is LNHDA and CDR2 is SQIVND in the germline V gene (reference sequence). The CDR3 loop spans 15 amino acids. V shed 5 bases, J shed 3 bases, and the junction held 6 bases outside the gene matches. CDR3 DNA sequence: TGTGCCAGTAGTGTTCGGGACAGATACACCGGGGAGCTGTTTTTT. Its protein is CASSVRDRYTGELFF. The full variable domain, with the rest looked up from reference TRBV19 and TRBJ2-2, is DGGITQSPKYLFRKEGQNVTLSCEQNLNHDAMYWYRQDPGQGLRLIYYSQIVNDFQKGDIAEGYSVSREKKESFPLTVTSAQKNPTAFYLCASSVRDRYTGELFFGEGSRLTVL.

The chain combines TRBV9 with TRBJ1-6; TRBD1 might be the D (5 bases). Per germline, CDR1 SGDLS and CDR2 YYNGEE. The V end was cut by 5 bases, the J end by 7 bases, with 13 bases between. CDR3 length: 14 amino acids. The CDR3 spells CASRSGDRNSPLHF. The CDR3 DNA sequence: TGTGCCAGCAGATCCGGAGACAGAAATTCACCCCTCCACTTT.

The chain joins TRBV7-9 to TRBJ1-2, with D unresolved. Germline CDR1 and CDR2: SEHNR and FQNEAQ (reference sequence). The CDR3 length is 15 residues. V shed 5 bases and J shed 2 bases, with 15 bases lying between them. CDR3 loop: CASSPGRRENYGYTF. The CDR3 coding sequence is TGTGCCAGCAGCCCCGGGAGGAGGGAGAACTATGGCTACACCTTC.

The rearrangement joins TRBV6-5 to TRBJ2-5; the match to TRBD2 covers 7 bases. The CDR3 has 13 amino acids. V trimming: 11 bases; J trimming: 4 bases; junction bases outside the gene matches: 10. CDR1 is MNHEY and CDR2 is SVGAGI in the germline V gene. The CDR3 bases are TGTGCCGGTGACGGGGGGAATGCAGAGACCCAGTACTTC. It specifies CAGDGGNAETQYF.

This chain links TRBV18 with TRBJ1-2; possible D gene TRBD1, 6 bases. In germline, CDR1 is KGHSH, CDR2 LQKENI. The CDR3 has 14 residues. With 3 bases removed from V and 8 bases from J, the gap between germline ends came to 16 bases. CDR3 protein: CASSPNRVGEGYTF. The CDR3 nucleotides are TGTGCCAGCTCACCTAACAGGGTCGGGGAAGGCTACACCTTC.

This chain joins TRBV15 and TRBJ1-4, with D perhaps TRBD1 (5 bases). Trimming took off 4 bases at V and 5 bases at J, with 8 bases between the two ends. Germline V gene sequence: CDR1 LNHNV, CDR2 YYDKDF (reference sequence). This CDR3 contains 13 residues. CDR3 loop: CATSINRNEKLFF. DNA for the CDR3: TGTGCCACCAGCATTAACAGGAATGAAAAACTGTTTTTT.

This chain connects TRBV5-4 to TRBJ1-1; weak D call: TRBD1 (5 bases). This CDR3 has 14 amino acids. V was cut by 0 bases and J by 5 bases, with 11 bases left in between. The germline V gene has CDR1 SGHNT and CDR2 YYREEE (reference sequence). The chain's CDR3 is CASSLAGGRTEAFF. Written as DNA, the CDR3 is TGTGCCAGCAGCTTGGCCGGGGGTAGGACTGAAGCTTTCTTT.

This clone was observed a handful of times. The chain uses TRBV7-9 and TRBJ1-5; no firm D call. From germline, CDR1 is SEHNR and CDR2 FQNEAQ (reference sequence). The CDR3 contains 14 residues. Deletions cut 4 bases from V and 4 bases from J, with 11 bases between. The CDR3 region is CASSSAGGNQPQHF. CDR3 sequence (DNA): TGTGCCAGCAGCTCGGCCGGCGGAAATCAGCCCCAGCATTTT.

The chain carries TRBV6-6 and TRBJ2-2, with D uncertain. Between the trimmed V and J ends, which lost 2 bases and 0 bases, there was a span of 10 bases. The CDR3 consists of 16 residues. Looked up from germline, CDR1 is MNHNY and CDR2 is SVGAGI (reference sequence). DNA of the CDR3: TGTGCCAGCAGTTACAGGCGCAGGACGAACACCGGGGAGCTGTTTTTT. The encoded protein is CASSYRRRTNTGELFF.

The chain is built from TRBV5-1 and TRBJ2-7; no firm D call. CDR1 is SGHRS and CDR2 is YFSETQ in the germline V gene. The CDR3 is 11 amino acids. The V gene lost 0 bases and the J gene lost 6 bases, with 4 bases spanning the gap. In nucleotides, the CDR3 is TGCGCCAGCAGCTTGGCCTCCGAGCAGTACTTC. Translating it yields CASSLASEQYF.

V usage is TRBV20-1 and J usage is TRBJ2-3, with a tentative D call TRBD1 (6 bases). CDR1 and CDR2 (germline): DFQATT, SNEGSKA (reference sequence). V lost 7 bases to trimming and J lost 6 bases, with 11 bases between them. The CDR3 contains 11 residues. The CDR3 spells CSGPQGDTQYF. The CDR3 coding sequence is TGCAGTGGTCCCCAGGGGGATACGCAGTATTTT.

The chain employs TRBV4-1 and TRBJ1-1; the D gene is possibly TRBD1 (5 bases). V lost 0 bases and J lost 0, with 17 bases in between. Germline CDR1 MGHRA, CDR2 YSYEKL. The CDR3 loop spans 18 amino acids. CDR3: CASSQDQNPGNLNTEAFF. The CDR3 DNA is TGCGCCAGCAGCCAAGATCAAAATCCAGGGAACCTGAACACTGAAGCTTTCTTT.